This T cell receptor beta chain was identified in a study of T cells in localized non-small cell lung cancer. The table came from immunoSEQ multiplex PCR; TCRdb's copy has only in-frame clones and leaves some out. The table lists approximately 3,000 clones, approximately 23% of them singletons, with approximately 14% in the top ten. In its sample, this clone ranks as medium-sized (0.01 to 0.1%). This CDR3 has 13 amino acids. The germline CDR1 and CDR2 sequences are LNHDA and SQIVND (reference sequence). V lost 8 bases and J 2 bases, leaving 12 bases between the germline ends. The specimen comprised normal lung tissue next to the tumor, sampled before any cancer treatment. The clonotype comes from a man between 40 and 70 years old with stage III squamous cell lung carcinoma. The V call is TRBV19, the J call TRBJ2-5; possibly TRBD1 or TRBD2 for D (5 bases each). The CDR3 region has the DNA TGTGCCAGTGGAGAGGGACGTCAAGAGACCCAGTACTTC. Its translation is CASGEGRQETQYF.